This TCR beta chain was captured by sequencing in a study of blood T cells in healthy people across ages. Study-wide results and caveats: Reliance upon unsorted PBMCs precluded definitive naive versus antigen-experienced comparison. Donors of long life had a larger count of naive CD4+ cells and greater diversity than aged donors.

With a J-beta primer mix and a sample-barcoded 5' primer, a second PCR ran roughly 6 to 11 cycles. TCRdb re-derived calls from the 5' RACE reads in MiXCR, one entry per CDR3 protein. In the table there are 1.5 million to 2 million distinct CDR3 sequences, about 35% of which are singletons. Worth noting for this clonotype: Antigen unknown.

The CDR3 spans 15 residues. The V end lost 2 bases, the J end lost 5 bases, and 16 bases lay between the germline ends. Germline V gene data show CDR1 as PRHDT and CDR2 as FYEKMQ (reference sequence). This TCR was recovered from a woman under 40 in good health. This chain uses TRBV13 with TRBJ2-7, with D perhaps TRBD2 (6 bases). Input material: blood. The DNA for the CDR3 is TGTGCCAGCAGCTTACTTTCCGGGGGTGGTCACGAGCAGTACTTC. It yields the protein CASSLLSGGGHEQYF.